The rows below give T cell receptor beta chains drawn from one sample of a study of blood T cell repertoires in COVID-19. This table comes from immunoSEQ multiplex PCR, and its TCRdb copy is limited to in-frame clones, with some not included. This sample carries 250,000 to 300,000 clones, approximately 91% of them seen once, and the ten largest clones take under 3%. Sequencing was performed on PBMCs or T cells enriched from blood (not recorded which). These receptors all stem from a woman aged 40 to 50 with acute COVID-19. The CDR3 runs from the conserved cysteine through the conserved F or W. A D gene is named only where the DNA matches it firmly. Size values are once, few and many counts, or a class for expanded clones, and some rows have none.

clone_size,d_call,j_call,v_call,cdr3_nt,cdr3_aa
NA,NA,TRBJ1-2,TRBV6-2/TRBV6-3,TGTGCCAGCAGCCGAGACAGATACTATGGCTACACCTTC,CASSRDRYYGYTF
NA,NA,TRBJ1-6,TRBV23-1,TGCGCCAGCAGTCAATGGGGGCACGGAGGATCACCCCTCCACTTT,CASSQWGHGGSPLHF
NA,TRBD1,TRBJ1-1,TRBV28,TGTGCCAGCAGTTTAAGCGGGACAGGTACTGAAGCTTTCTTT,CASSLSGTGTEAFF
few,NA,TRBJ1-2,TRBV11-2,TGTGCCAGCAGCTTAGAGGCGGGGGTTAACTATGGCTACACCTTC,CASSLEAGVNYGYTF
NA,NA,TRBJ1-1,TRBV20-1,TGCAGTGCTAGTCCCGTAACAGAAGCTTTCTTT,CSASPVTEAFF
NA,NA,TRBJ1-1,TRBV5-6,TGTGCCAGCAGCCTTGACACCGCAGGTGAAGCTTTCTTT,CASSLDTAGEAFF
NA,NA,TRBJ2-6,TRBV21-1,TGTGCCAGCAGCAAAGGGCGGGACAGGGAATGCGCTGGGGCCAACGTCCTGACTTTC,CASSKGRDRECAGANVLTF
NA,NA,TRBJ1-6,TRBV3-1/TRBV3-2,TGTGCCAGCAGCCCGTTTTTGGGCGGGAATTCACCCCTCCACTTT,CASSPFLGGNSPLHF
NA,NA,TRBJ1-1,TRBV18,TGTGCCAGCTCACTAACAACAGGTGGGAACACTGAAGCTTTCTTT,CASSLTTGGNTEAFF
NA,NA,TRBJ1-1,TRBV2,TGTGCCAGCCCCTTTGCCGGGAAGACTGAAGCTTTCTTT,CASPFAGKTEAFF
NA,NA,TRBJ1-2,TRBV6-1,TGTGCCAGCAGTCAAGCCCCCTTGGCCCTCTATGGCTACACCTTC,CASSQAPLALYGYTF
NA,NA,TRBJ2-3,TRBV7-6,TGTGCCAGCAGCTTGTGGGTAGCGCAAGCAGATACGCAGTATTTT,CASSLWVAQADTQYF
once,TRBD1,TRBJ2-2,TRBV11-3,TGTGCCAGCAGCTCGGACAGGGGGGCGAACACCGGGGAGCTGTTTTTT,CASSSDRGANTGELFF
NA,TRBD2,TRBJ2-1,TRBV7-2,TGTGCCAGCAGCTTAGGTAGGTTCCAGCGGGAGGGCGCTGAGCAGTTCTTC,CASSLGRFQREGAEQFF
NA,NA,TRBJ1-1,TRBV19,TGTGCCAGTAGTATCAGGGTGGGGAACACTGAAGCTTTCTTT,CASSIRVGNTEAFF
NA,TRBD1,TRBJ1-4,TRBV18,TGTGCCAGCTCACCGGGACAGAGAAATGAAAAACTGTTTTTT,CASSPGQRNEKLFF
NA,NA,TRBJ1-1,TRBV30,TGTGCCTCAACCGGGGGGGAAGGTAAGAAGTCTGAAGCTTTCTTT,CASTGGEGKKSEAFF
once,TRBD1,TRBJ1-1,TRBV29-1,TGCAGCGTTGTTTTCGGGACAGGGGGCACTGAAGCTTTCTTT,CSVVFGTGGTEAFF
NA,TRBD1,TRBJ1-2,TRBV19,TGTGCCAGTAGGAATACAGGGGGCAGGGGCTACACCTTC,CASRNTGGRGYTF
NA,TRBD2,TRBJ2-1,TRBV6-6,TGTGCCAGCAGTTCCCCGACTAGCGGGATCAATGAGCAGTTCTTC,CASSSPTSGINEQFF
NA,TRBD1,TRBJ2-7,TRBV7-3,TGTGCCAGCAGCTCCGGACAGGGAATGCAGTACTTC,CASSSGQGMQYF
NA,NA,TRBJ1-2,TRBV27,TGTGCCAGCAGTTTAGGGCCCTCACCCTATGGCTACACCTTC,CASSLGPSPYGYTF
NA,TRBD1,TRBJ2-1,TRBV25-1,TGTGCCAGCAGAGCAGGGGCTATTGGACAGGGGGCGCCTAATGAGCAGTTCTTC,CASRAGAIGQGAPNEQFF
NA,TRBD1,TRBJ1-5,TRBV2,TGTGCCAGCAGAACCGGGACAGGGTCCCATCAGCCCCAGCATTTT,CASRTGTGSHQPQHF
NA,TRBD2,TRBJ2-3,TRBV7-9,TGTGCCAGCAGCTCGAGACTAGCGGAGCGCACAGATACGCAGTATTTT,CASSSRLAERTDTQYF
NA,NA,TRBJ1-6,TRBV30,TGTGCCGGAGGACGGCGGCCTTCTACCCTCCACTTT,CAGGRRPSTLHF
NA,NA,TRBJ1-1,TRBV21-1,TGTGCCAGGCGGGAGGAAGCTTTCTTT,CARREEAFF
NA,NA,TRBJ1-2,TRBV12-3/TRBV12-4,TGTGCCAGCAGTCACCTTCGGGTCGACGGCTACACCTTC,CASSHLRVDGYTF
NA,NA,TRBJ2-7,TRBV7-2,TGTGCCAGCAGCTTAGGGAGGTACGAGCAGTACTTC,CASSLGRYEQYF